The present T cell receptor beta chain was sequenced within a study of breast tumors, draining lymph nodes, adjacent tissues. The trim removed 2 bases at V and 9 bases at J, leaving 8 bases unmatched. Germline assignment: CDR1 SEHNR and CDR2 FQNEAQ (reference sequence). The CDR3 length is 15 residues. The lymph nodes were axillary draining lymph nodes from breast cancer patients. TCRdb ran MiXCR on the multiplex PCR reads and lists one entry per CDR3 protein. The table lists some 250,000 distinct CDR3 sequences, less than 45% of them singletons. The sequencing input was axillary lymph node tissue. The source is a female donor with breast cancer. Some clones in this sample may be carry-over from other donors' samples. This chain connects TRBV7-9 to TRBJ2-5; 11 bases map to TRBD2. Here the CDR3 DNA reads TGTGCCAGCAGCTTATCTAGCGGGGGGTTTGAGGCCCAGTACTTC. Amino acids: CASSLSSGGFEAQYF.